A single sample is the source of the 10 T cell receptor beta chains below, sequenced in a study of Graves' ophthalmopathy and Graves' hyperthyroidism. Amplifying from RNA transcripts, the study obtained TCR beta CDR3 regions. After a first-round RT-PCR with HTBI primers, a second-round multiplex PCR was run. From the multiplex PCR reads, TCRdb called clonotypes with MiXCR, one entry per CDR3 protein. This sample has 660,000 or so distinct CDR3 sequences, with roughly 41% found just once. The sample consisted of peripheral blood. Receptors were obtained from an adult man with Graves' ophthalmopathy.

This clonotype was seen many times. V usage is TRBV14 and J usage is TRBJ1-4, with D uncertain. CDR3 length: 14 amino acids. CDR1 is SGHDN, CDR2 FVKESK, per germline. The V end lost 2 bases, the J end lost 5 bases, and 9 bases lay between the germline ends. The CDR3 DNA sequence: TGTGCCAGCAGCCAACGTCAGACAAATGAAAAACTGTTTTTT. It yields the protein CASSQRQTNEKLFF.

The chain recombines TRBV25-1 with TRBJ2-6, with D possibly being TRBD1 (6 bases). The germline V gene has CDR1 MGHDK and CDR2 SYGVNS. This CDR3 has 14 residues. V lost 8 bases and J 1 base, leaving 9 bases between the germline ends. CDR3 loop: CASLRGSGANVLTF. DNA for the CDR3: TGTGCCAGCTTAAGGGGGTCTGGGGCCAACGTCCTGACTTTC.

The rearrangement joins TRBV10-3 to TRBJ2-1, with D possibly called TRBD1 or TRBD2 (6 bases each). The CDR3 spans 16 residues. V was pared by 3 bases and J by 1 base, with 13 bases between. Germline-derived CDR1 and CDR2 are ENHRY and SYGVKD. The CDR3 loop is CAISERGGRSYNEQFF. The CDR3, as DNA: TGTGCCATCAGTGAAAGAGGGGGGCGGTCCTACAATGAGCAGTTCTTC.

Points on this clonotype: The junction departs from the called germline gene at one end, perhaps through a read error. The V and J genes are TRBV7-2 and TRBJ2-6; 10 bases fit TRBD1. The CDR3 contains 17 residues. Germline-derived CDR1 and CDR2 are SGHTA and FQGNSA. The CDR3 sequence: CASSRGTGVSGANVLTF. Here the CDR3 DNA reads TGCGCCAGCAGCCGGGGGACAGGGGTCTCTGGGGCCAACGTCCTGACTTTC. The whole variable domain, filled in from reference TRBV7-2 and TRBJ2-6, reads GAGVSQSPSNKVTEKGKDVELRCDPISGHTALYWYRQSLGQGLEFLIYFQGNSAPDKSGLPSDRFSAERTGGSVSTLTIQRTQQEDSAVYLCASSRGTGVSGANVLTFGAGSRLTVL.

In regard to this clonotype: A much larger clonotype is one base distant, so this may be a read error. This sequence joins TRBV7-9 and TRBJ2-5; a weak D match, TRBD2 (6 bases). Germline V gives CDR1 SEHNR, CDR2 FQNEAQ (reference sequence). Trimming shortened V by 7 bases and J by 5 bases, and 17 bases separated the two germline ends. The CDR3 is made up of 14 amino acids. The CDR3 DNA reads as TGTGCCAGCATCTCTTTCGGCGGGGAGGAGACCCAGTACTTC. Protein sequence: CASISFGGEETQYF.

This clonotype has more than one count but fewer than ten. This chain connects TRBV2 to TRBJ2-7; 7 positions agree with TRBD1. The V and J ends lost 6 bases and 3 bases, in that order; junction bases with no gene match: 11. The germline CDR1 and CDR2 sequences are SNHLY and FYNNEI. The CDR3 is 15 residues long. The CDR3 loop is CASSQSGQSFYEQYF. CDR3 in DNA: TGTGCCAGCAGCCAATCGGGACAGAGTTTCTACGAGCAGTACTTC.

This clonotype was observed at least ten times. The chain carries TRBV11-2 and TRBJ1-1; 11 bases align to TRBD1. The CDR3 spans 15 residues. With 1 base clipped from V and 4 bases from J, the junction kept 2 bases outside the gene matches. Looked up from germline, CDR1 is SGHAT and CDR2 is FQNNGV. The CDR3 sequence is CASSLGGTGGTEAFF. The CDR3 DNA sequence: TGTGCCAGCAGCTTAGGGGGGACAGGGGGCACTGAAGCTTTCTTT.

There are many counts of this clonotype. The rearrangement joins TRBV19 to TRBJ1-2, with D possibly matching TRBD1 (6 bases). Trimming took off 2 bases at V and 4 bases at J, with 8 bases between the two ends. Germline-derived CDR1 and CDR2 are LNHDA and SQIVND (reference sequence). The CDR3 has 13 residues. CDR3 bases: TGTGCCAGTAGTATAAGGACAGCCTATGGCTACACCTTC. It codes for CASSIRTAYGYTF.

In the case of this clonotype: Being one base from a much bigger clone, this may be a read error. The chain uses TRBV10-3 and TRBJ1-6; D remains unclear. V was cut by 5 bases and J by 6 bases, with 14 bases left in between. Germline V gene data show CDR1 as ENHRY and CDR2 as SYGVKD. The CDR3 totals 15 residues. CDR3 DNA sequence: TGTGCCATCAGTCCGTGGAGGAGAGGTAATTCACCCCTCCACTTT. As protein: CAISPWRRGNSPLHF.

This clonotype came up many times. This chain uses TRBV20-1 with TRBJ2-7; 7 bases line up with TRBD1. V was clipped by 3 bases and J by 3 bases; unmatched bases: 5. Germline CDR1 reads DFQATT; CDR2 reads SNEGSKA (reference sequence). The CDR3 totals 13 residues. The CDR3 DNA is TGCAGTGCTAGGTTGACAGGGAACTACGAGCAGTACTTC. This translates into CSARLTGNYEQYF.